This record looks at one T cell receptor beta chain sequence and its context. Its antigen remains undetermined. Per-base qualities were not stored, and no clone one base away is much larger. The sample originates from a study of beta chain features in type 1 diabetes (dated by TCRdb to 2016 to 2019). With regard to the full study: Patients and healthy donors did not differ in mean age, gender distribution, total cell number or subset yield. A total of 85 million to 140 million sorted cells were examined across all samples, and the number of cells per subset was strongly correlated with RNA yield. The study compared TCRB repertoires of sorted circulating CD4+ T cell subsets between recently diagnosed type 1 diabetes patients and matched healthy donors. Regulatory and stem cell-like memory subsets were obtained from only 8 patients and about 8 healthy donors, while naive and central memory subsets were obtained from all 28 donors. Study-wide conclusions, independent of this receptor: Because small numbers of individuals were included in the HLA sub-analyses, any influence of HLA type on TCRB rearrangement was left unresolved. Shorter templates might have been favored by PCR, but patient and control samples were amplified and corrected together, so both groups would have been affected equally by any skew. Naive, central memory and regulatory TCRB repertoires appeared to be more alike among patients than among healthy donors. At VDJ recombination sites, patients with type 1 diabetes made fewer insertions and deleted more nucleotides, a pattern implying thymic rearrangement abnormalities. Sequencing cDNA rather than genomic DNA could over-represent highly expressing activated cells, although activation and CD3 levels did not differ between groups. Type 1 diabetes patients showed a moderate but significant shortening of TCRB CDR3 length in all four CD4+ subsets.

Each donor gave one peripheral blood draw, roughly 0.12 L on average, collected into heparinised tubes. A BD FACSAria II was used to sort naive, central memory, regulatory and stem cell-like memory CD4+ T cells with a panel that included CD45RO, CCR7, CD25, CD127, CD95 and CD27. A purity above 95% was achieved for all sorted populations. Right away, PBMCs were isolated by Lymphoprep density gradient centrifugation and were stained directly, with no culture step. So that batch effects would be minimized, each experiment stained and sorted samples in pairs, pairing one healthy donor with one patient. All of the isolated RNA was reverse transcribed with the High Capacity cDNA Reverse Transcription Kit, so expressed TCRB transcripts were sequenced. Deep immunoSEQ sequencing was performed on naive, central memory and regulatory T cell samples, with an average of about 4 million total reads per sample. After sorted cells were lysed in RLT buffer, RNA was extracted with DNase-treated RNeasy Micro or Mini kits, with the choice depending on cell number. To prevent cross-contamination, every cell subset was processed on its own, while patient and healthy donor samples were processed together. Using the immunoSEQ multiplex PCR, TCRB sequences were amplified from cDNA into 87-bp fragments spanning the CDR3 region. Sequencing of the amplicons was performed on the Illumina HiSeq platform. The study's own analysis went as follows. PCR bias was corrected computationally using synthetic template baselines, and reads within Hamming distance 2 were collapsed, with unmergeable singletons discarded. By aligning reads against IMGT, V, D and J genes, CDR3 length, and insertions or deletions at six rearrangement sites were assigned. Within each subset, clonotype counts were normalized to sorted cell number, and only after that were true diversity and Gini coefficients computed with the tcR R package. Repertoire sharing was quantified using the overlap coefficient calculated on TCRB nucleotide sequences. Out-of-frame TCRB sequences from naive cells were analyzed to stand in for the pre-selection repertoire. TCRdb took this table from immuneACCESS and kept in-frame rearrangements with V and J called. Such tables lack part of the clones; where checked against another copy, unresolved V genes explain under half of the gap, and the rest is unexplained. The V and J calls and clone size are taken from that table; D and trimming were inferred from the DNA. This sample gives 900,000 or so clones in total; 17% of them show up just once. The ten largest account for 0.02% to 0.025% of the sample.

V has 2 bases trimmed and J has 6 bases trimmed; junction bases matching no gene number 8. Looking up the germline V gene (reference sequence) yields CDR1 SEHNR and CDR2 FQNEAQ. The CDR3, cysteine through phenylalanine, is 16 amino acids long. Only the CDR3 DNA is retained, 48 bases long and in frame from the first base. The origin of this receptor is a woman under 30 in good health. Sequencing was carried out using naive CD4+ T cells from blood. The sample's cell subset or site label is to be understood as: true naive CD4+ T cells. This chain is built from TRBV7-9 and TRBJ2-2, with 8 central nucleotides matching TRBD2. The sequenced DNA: TGTGCCAGCAGCTTATTGGGTAGCGGGACCGCCGGGGAGCTGTTTTTT. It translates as CASSLLGSGTAGELFF.